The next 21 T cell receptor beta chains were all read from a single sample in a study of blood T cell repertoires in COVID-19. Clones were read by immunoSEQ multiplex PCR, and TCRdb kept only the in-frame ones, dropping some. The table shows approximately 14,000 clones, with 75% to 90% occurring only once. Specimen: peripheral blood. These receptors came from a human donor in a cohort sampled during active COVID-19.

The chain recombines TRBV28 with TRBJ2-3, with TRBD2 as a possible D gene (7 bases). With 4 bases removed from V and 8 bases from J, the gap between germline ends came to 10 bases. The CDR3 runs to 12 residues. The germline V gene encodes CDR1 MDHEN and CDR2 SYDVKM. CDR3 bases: TGTGCCAGCAGTTCCCGGGGGGCTACGCAGTATTTT. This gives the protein CASSSRGATQYF.

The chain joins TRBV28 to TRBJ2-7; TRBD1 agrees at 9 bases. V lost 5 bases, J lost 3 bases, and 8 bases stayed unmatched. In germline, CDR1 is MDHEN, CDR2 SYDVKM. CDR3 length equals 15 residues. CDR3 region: CASSPTGGSFYEQYF. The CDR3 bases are TGTGCCAGCAGTCCGACAGGGGGGTCTTTCTACGAGCAGTACTTC. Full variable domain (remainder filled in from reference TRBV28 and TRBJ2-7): DVKVTQSSRYLVKRTGEKVFLECVQDMDHENMFWYRQDPGLGLRLIYFSYDVKMKEKGDIPEGYSVSREKKERFSLILESASTNQTSMYLCASSPTGGSFYEQYFGPGTRLTVT.

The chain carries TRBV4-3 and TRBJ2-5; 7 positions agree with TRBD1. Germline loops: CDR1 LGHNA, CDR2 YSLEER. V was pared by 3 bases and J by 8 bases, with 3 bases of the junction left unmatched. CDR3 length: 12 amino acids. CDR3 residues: CASSHEGATQYF. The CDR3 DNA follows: TGCGCCAGCAGCCATGAGGGGGCCACCCAGTACTTC.

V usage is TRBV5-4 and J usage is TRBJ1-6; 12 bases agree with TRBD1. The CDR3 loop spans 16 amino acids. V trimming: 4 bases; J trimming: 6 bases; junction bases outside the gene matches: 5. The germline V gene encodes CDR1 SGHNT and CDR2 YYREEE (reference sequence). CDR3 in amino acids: CASSPGQGASNSPLHF. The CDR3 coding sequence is TGTGCCAGCAGCCCGGGACAGGGGGCGAGTAATTCACCCCTCCACTTT.

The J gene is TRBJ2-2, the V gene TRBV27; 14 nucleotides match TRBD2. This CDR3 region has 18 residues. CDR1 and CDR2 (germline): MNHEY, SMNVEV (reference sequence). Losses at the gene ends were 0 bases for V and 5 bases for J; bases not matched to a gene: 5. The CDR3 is CASSLSGTSGSLTGELFF. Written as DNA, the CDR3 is TGTGCCAGCAGTTTATCGGGGACTAGCGGGAGTCTGACCGGGGAGCTGTTTTTT.

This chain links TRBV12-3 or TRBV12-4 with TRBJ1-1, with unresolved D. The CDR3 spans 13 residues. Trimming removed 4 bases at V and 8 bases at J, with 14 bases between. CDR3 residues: CASSSGLELEAFF. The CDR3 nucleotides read TGTGCCAGCAGTTCCGGACTGGAACTGGAAGCTTTCTTT.

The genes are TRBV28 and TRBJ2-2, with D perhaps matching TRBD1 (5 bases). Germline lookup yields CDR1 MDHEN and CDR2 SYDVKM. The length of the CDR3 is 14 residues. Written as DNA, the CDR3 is TGTGCTATCATGGGGCCCAGGAACACCGGGGAGCTGTTTTTT. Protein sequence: CAIMGPRNTGELFF.

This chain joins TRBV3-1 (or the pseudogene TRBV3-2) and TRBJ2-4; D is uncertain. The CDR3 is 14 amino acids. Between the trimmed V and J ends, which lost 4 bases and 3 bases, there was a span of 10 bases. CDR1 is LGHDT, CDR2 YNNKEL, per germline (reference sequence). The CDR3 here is CASSRGTDKNIQYF. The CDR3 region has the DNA TGTGCCAGCAGCCGCGGTACTGACAAAAACATTCAGTACTTC.

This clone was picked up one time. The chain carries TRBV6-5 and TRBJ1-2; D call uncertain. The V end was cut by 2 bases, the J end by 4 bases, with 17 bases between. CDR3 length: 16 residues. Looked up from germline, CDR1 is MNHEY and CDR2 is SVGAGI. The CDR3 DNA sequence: TGTGCCAGCAGTTACAATTCTCCCGGCAGACTCTATGGCTACACCTTC. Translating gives CASSYNSPGRLYGYTF.

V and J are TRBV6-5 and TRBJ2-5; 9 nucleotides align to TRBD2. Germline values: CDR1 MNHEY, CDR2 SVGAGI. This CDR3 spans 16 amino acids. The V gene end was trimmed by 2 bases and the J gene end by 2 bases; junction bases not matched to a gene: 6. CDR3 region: CASSYRQRGVQETQYF. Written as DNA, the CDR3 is TGTGCCAGCAGTTACCGGCAGCGGGGGGTACAAGAGACCCAGTACTTC.

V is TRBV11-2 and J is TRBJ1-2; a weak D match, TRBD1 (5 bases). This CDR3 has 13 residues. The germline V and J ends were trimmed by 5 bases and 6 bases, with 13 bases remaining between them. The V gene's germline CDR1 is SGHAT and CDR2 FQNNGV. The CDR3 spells CASSPDRSHGYTF. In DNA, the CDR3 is TGTGCCAGCAGCCCTGACAGATCCCATGGCTACACCTTC.

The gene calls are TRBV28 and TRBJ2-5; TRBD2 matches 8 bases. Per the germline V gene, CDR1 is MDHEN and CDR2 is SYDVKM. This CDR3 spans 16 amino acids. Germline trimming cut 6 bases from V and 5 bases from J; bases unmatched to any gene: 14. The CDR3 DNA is TGTGCCAGCAGCCCCGGGAGGGGCTACCCGGGGGAGACCCAGTACTTC. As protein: CASSPGRGYPGETQYF. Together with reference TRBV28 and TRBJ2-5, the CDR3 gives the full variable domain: DVKVTQSSRYLVKRTGEKVFLECVQDMDHENMFWYRQDPGLGLRLIYFSYDVKMKEKGDIPEGYSVSREKKERFSLILESASTNQTSMYLCASSPGRGYPGETQYFGPGTRLLVL.

The CDR3 nucleotides read TGTGCCATCAGTTACGGACAGGGCGACTATGGCTACACCTTC. Translated: CAISYGQGDYGYTF. The chain couples TRBV10-3 to TRBJ1-2; 8 positions agree with TRBD1. The germline CDR1 and CDR2 sequences are ENHRY and SYGVKD. There are 14 residues in the CDR3. J gave up 3 bases and V 5 bases, and 5 bases lay outside the gene matches.

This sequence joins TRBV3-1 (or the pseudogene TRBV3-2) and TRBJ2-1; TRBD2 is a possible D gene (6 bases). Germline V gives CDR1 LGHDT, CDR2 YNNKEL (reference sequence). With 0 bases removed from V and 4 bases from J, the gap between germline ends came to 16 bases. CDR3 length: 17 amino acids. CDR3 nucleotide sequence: TGTGCCAGCAGCCAAGATATGGCGGGGAGATCTTACAATGAGCAGTTCTTC. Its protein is CASSQDMAGRSYNEQFF.

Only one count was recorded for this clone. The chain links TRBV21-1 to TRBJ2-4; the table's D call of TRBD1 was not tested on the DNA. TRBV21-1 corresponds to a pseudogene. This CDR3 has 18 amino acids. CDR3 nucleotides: TGTGCCAGCAGCAGTGGACAGGGGAGGGCTGTAGCCAAAAACATTCAGTACTTC. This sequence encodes CASSSGQGRAVAKNIQYF.

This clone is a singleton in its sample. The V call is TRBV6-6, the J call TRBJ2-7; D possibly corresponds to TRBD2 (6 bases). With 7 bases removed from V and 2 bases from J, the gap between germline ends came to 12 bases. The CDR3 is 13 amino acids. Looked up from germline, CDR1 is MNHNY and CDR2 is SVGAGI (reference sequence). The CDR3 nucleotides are TGTGCCAGCAAGAGCGGGCCCCCCTACGAGCAGTACTTC. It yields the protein CASKSGPPYEQYF.

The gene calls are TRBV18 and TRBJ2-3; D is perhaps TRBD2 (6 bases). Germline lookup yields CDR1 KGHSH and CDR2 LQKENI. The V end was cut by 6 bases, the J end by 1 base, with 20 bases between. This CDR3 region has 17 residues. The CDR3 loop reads CASSPRDFPTGTDTQYF. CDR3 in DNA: TGTGCCAGCTCGCCCCGGGACTTTCCGACAGGCACAGATACGCAGTATTTT.

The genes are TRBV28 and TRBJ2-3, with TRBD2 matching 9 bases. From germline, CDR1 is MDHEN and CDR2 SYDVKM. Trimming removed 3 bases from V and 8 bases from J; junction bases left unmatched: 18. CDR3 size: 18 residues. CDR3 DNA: TGTGCCAGCAGTTTGGCGGGGGGCCTAGCGGGACCATGGCTTACGCAGTATTTT. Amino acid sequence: CASSLAGGLAGPWLTQYF.

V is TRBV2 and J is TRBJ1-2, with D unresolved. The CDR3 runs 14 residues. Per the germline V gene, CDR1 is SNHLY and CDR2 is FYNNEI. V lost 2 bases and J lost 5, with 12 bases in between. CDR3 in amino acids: CASSEQPGGYGYTF. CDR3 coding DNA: TGTGCCAGCAGTGAACAACCTGGAGGGTATGGCTACACCTTC.

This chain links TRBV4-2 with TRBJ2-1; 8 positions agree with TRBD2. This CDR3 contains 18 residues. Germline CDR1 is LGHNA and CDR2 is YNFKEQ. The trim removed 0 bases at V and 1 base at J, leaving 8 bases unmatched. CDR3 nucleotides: TGTGCCAGCAGCCAAGACTTCGCGGCGGGGGGATCCTACAATGAGCAGTTCTTC. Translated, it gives CASSQDFAAGGSYNEQFF.

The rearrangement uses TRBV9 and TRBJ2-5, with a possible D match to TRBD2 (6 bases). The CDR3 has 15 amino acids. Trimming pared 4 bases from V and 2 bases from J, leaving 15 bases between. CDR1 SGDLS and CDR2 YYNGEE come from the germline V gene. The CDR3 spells CASSPSGTSQETQYF. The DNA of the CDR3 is TGTGCCAGCAGCCCATCCGGGACTTCACAAGAGACCCAGTACTTC.